Each of the 22 T cell receptor beta chains below was sequenced from the same sample in a study of shared clonotypes between healthy human individuals (dated by TCRdb to about 2020). Libraries were made using the immunoSEQ multiplex PCR assay. This is the immuneACCESS table as TCRdb keeps it, with only in-frame sequences that have V and J called. A part of the clones is gone; compared with another copy, unresolved V genes explain less than half, and the rest is unexplained. A total of 950,000 to 1,100,000 clones appear in this sample, around three quarters of them only once. More than 0.55% of the sample belongs to the ten largest clones. Sequencing was carried out using memory CD4+ T cells from PBMCs. The cell subset or site label on this specimen signifies: CD45RA-negative fraction. These receptors were collected from a man aged 18 to 30 in good health. Some clones in this sample may be carry-over from other donors' samples.

CDR3 nucleotide sequence: TGTGCCAGCAGTCTGGGACAGGGGGGATTTGATGAAAAACTGTTTTTT. Encoded protein: CASSLGQGGFDEKLFF. The chain carries TRBV7-9 and TRBJ1-4, with TRBD1 identical over 11 bases. The CDR3 covers 16 residues. Germline V gene data show CDR1 as SEHNR and CDR2 as FQNEAQ (reference sequence). The trim removed 6 bases at V and 6 bases at J, leaving 9 bases unmatched.

The V and J genes are TRBV18 and TRBJ2-3; tentatively, D is TRBD1 or TRBD2 (5 bases each). The CDR3 has 14 residues. Trimming shortened V by 6 bases and J by 6 bases, and 16 bases separated the two germline ends. From germline, CDR1 is KGHSH and CDR2 LQKENI. The CDR3 DNA is TGTGCCAGCTCTCACGACTGGGGGTTGGATACGCAGTATTTT. Translated, it gives CASSHDWGLDTQYF.

The chain recombines TRBV2 with TRBJ1-4; TRBD1 agrees at 7 bases. The germline V gene encodes CDR1 SNHLY and CDR2 FYNNEI. The CDR3 consists of 15 residues. V lost 7 bases to trimming and J lost 5 bases; unmatched junction nucleotides: 10. This CDR3 reads CASNERQGPNEKLFF. DNA of the CDR3: TGTGCCAGCAACGAACGACAGGGCCCAAATGAAAAACTGTTTTTT.

This clone showed up many times. The V call is TRBV6-6, the J call TRBJ2-1; maybe TRBD1 (6 bases). Per germline, CDR1 MNHNY and CDR2 SVGAGI (reference sequence). CDR3 length: 14 residues. V was cut by 5 bases and J by 2 bases, with 10 bases left in between. The CDR3 region is CASSDRQAYNEQFF. CDR3 coding DNA: TGTGCCAGCAGTGACAGACAGGCCTACAATGAGCAGTTCTTC.

This clone has just a few counts. The V gene is TRBV15, the J gene TRBJ2-1; 11 nucleotides align to TRBD1. Per the germline V gene, CDR1 is LNHNV and CDR2 is YYDKDF (reference sequence). The CDR3 is 15 amino acids. V gave up 4 bases and J gave up 3 bases; unmatched junction bases: 2. Here the CDR3 DNA reads TGTGCCACCAGCACCGGGACAGGGGGCTACAATGAGCAGTTCTTC. This codes for CATSTGTGGYNEQFF.

CDR3 bases: TGTGCCAGCAGCCTCACCCGGGCCACTTCCTACGAGCAGTACTTC. The encoded protein is CASSLTRATSYEQYF. This chain connects TRBV7-9 to TRBJ2-7, with D hard to call. V lost 5 bases, J lost 1 base, and 15 bases lay in between. Germline-derived CDR1 and CDR2 are SEHNR and FQNEAQ (reference sequence). The CDR3 runs to 15 residues.

The V gene is TRBV19, the J gene TRBJ2-7; no firm D call. The V and J ends lost 3 bases and 6 bases respectively, with 12 bases between them. The CDR3 runs 13 residues. CDR1 LNHDA and CDR2 SQIVND come from the germline V gene (reference sequence). CDR3 sequence: CASSIAWEGEQYF. The CDR3 bases are TGTGCCAGTAGTATTGCTTGGGAAGGCGAGCAGTACTTC.

The chain combines TRBV6-6 with TRBJ2-7; D ambiguous. The CDR3 runs to 16 residues. Germline-derived CDR1 and CDR2 are MNHNY and SVGAGI (reference sequence). V was cut by 2 bases and J by 1 base, with 15 bases left in between. The CDR3 is CASSYGWDDTSYEQYF. DNA of the CDR3: TGTGCCAGCAGTTACGGGTGGGATGACACTTCCTACGAGCAGTACTTC.

The chain links TRBV28 to TRBJ2-3, with D perhaps matching TRBD2 (6 bases). The CDR3 has 15 residues. V lost 8 bases and J 5 bases, leaving 20 bases between the germline ends. Germline V gene data show CDR1 as MDHEN and CDR2 as SYDVKM. The CDR3 region is CASSKLTSMQDTQYF. In DNA form, the CDR3 reads TGTGCCAGCTCGAAACTGACTAGTATGCAAGATACGCAGTATTTT.

V gene TRBV5-4 combines with J gene TRBJ1-1; weak D call: TRBD1 (5 bases). CDR3 length: 17 residues. Germline CDR1 SGHNT, CDR2 YYREEE (reference sequence). V gave up 4 bases and J gave up 1 base, with 20 bases separating them. CDR3 DNA sequence: TGTGCCAGCAGCGGGTGGAGTTGGGCCGGGGGGAACACTGAAGCTTTCTTT. Protein product: CASSGWSWAGGNTEAFF.

In DNA form, the CDR3 reads TGTGCCAGCAGCTTTACAGGGACCAATCAGCCCCAGCATTTT. Protein: CASSFTGTNQPQHF. The rearrangement links TRBV7-8 to TRBJ1-5; D is perhaps TRBD1 (6 bases). The CDR3 is 14 residues long. The germline gives CDR1 SGHVS, CDR2 FQNEAQ. V was clipped by 3 bases and J by 3 bases, with 9 bases between them.

This sequence joins TRBV29-1 and TRBJ1-3, with D tentatively TRBD1 (5 bases). The J call may be wrong; the DNA end is better matched by TRBJ2-2. This CDR3 spans 15 amino acids. CDR1 is SQVTM, CDR2 ANQGSEA, per germline. The CDR3 nucleotides read TGCAGCGTTGAAGATGAGGCAGGGTATTTCCGGGAGCTGTTTTTT. It encodes CSVEDEAGYFRELFF.

The V and J genes are TRBV9 and TRBJ1-4; 7 bases map to TRBD1. Germline lookup yields CDR1 SGDLS and CDR2 YYNGEE. The CDR3 extends over 14 amino acids. The V segment lost 0 bases and the J segment 6 bases; nucleotides outside the gene matches: 2. In DNA form, the CDR3 reads TGTGCCAGCAGCGTAGCGGGACAGCATGAAAAACTGTTTTTT. It translates to CASSVAGQHEKLFF.

This clone was seen a few times. This sample includes further DNA sequences coding for the same CDR3. The CDR3: CASSATANTEAFF. The CDR3 nucleotides read TGTGCCAGCAGCGCGACGGCGAACACTGAAGCTTTCTTT. The chain has TRBV9 and TRBJ1-1, with no clear D. This CDR3 region has 13 residues. Germline V gene sequence: CDR1 SGDLS, CDR2 YYNGEE. V lost 3 bases and J 1 base, leaving 7 bases between the germline ends. The full variable domain, rest sourced from reference TRBV9 and TRBJ1-1, is DSGVTQTPKHLITATGQRVTLRCSPRSGDLSVYWYQQSLDQGLQFLIQYYNGEERAKGNILERFSAQQFPDLHSELNLSSLELGDSALYFCASSATANTEAFFGQGTRLTVV.

There are a few counts of this clone. The chain combines TRBV27 with TRBJ2-3; 11 nucleotides line up with TRBD2. The V and J ends lost 7 bases and 1 base, in that order; junction bases with no gene match: 10. Germline assignment: CDR1 MNHEY and CDR2 SMNVEV (reference sequence). The length of the CDR3 is 17 residues. The DNA of the CDR3 is TGTGCCAGCAAGGGACTAGCGGTGGTGGGGCGCACAGATACGCAGTATTTT. It codes for CASKGLAVVGRTDTQYF.

This sequence joins TRBV19 and TRBJ2-2; maybe TRBD2 (5 bases). The CDR3 consists of 13 residues. Looked up from germline, CDR1 is LNHDA and CDR2 is SQIVND (reference sequence). Deletions cut 8 bases from V and 1 base from J, with 8 bases between. CDR3 nucleotides: TGTGCCAGTCAGGCGGGGAACACCGGGGAGCTGTTTTTT. The encoded protein is CASQAGNTGELFF.

DNA of the CDR3: TGTGCCAGCAGCGGGCGGGGGGCCTACAATGAGCAGTTCTTC. Amino acid sequence: CASSGRGAYNEQFF. This rearrangement joins TRBV9 to TRBJ2-1; 8 nucleotides match TRBD2. The trim removed 3 bases at V and 2 bases at J, leaving 1 base unmatched. This CDR3 is 14 amino acids long. Germline lookup yields CDR1 SGDLS and CDR2 YYNGEE.

This chain connects TRBV5-5 to TRBJ1-3; a possible D gene is TRBD1 (5 bases). The length of the CDR3 is 15 residues. The V gene lost 4 bases and the J gene lost 0 bases, with 11 bases spanning the gap. Looked up from germline, CDR1 is SGHKS and CDR2 is YYEKEE (reference sequence). CDR3 nucleotide sequence: TGTGCCAGCAGCACGTGGGACGGCTCTGGAAACACCATATATTTT. Amino acid sequence: CASSTWDGSGNTIYF. Based on the CDR3 plus reference TRBV5-5 and TRBJ1-3, the full variable domain is DAGVTQSPTHLIKTRGQQVTLRCSPISGHKSVSWYQQVLGQGPQFIFQYYEKEERGRGNFPDRFSARQFPNYSSELNVNALLLGDSALYLCASSTWDGSGNTIYFGEGSWLTVV.

J is TRBJ2-5 and V is TRBV7-9; no clear D gene. The CDR3 loop spans 13 amino acids. V shed 3 bases and J shed 2 bases, with 7 bases lying between them. Germline V CDR1 and CDR2: SEHNR, FQNEAQ (reference sequence). The CDR3 loop reads CASSLQNQETQYF. CDR3 in DNA: TGTGCCAGCAGCTTGCAGAATCAAGAGACCCAGTACTTC.

This clone was observed a few times. This specimen includes other DNA sequences encoding the same CDR3. The gene calls are TRBV19 and TRBJ2-7; 9 bases match TRBD1. J was trimmed by 3 bases and V by 4 bases; bases with no gene match: 4. CDR3 size: 14 residues. In germline, CDR1 is LNHDA, CDR2 SQIVND (reference sequence). Written as DNA, the CDR3 is TGTGCCAGTAGTACTCGGGACAGGGACTACGAGCAGTACTTC. It encodes CASSTRDRDYEQYF.

The chain uses TRBV7-9 and TRBJ1-1, with D unclear. Trimming took off 1 base at V and 11 bases at J, with 8 bases between the two ends. Germline V CDR1 and CDR2: SEHNR, FQNEAQ (reference sequence). The CDR3 is 11 residues long. The CDR3 DNA reads as TGTGCCAGCAGCTTAGGGGGTCCGGCTTTCTTT. Translation gives CASSLGGPAFF.

The chain combines TRBV11-3 with TRBJ2-1; D gene unclear. The CDR3 sequence is 13 residues long. Germline CDR1 reads SGHNT; CDR2 reads YENEEA. The V gene lost 5 bases and the J gene lost 5 bases, with 10 bases spanning the gap. The CDR3 spells CASSPLYNNEQFF. As DNA, the CDR3 is TGTGCCAGCAGCCCATTATATAACAATGAGCAGTTCTTC. Full variable domain (outside the CDR3, taken from reference TRBV11-3 and TRBJ2-1): EAGVVQSPRYKIIEKKQPVAFWCNPISGHNTLYWYLQNLGQGPELLIRYENEEAVDDSQLPKDRFSAERLKGVDSTLKIQPAELGDSAVYLCASSPLYNNEQFFGPGTRLTVL.